Below are 28 T cell receptor beta chains sequenced from a single sample in a study of T-cell memory formation after mild COVID-19. TCRdb redid the calling of the 5' RACE reads with MiXCR, one entry per CDR3 protein. The top ten clones hold under 15% of a sample with roughly 550,000 distinct CDR3 sequences, about a fifth of them seen once. Material for sequencing was PBMCs or a T cell subset sorted from them (not recorded which). These receptors originate from an adult woman who had mild COVID-19 (a few samples of this study predate the infection). Cell type and time point are not known.

This clonotype was seen only once. The V gene is TRBV7-2, the J gene TRBJ2-1; D is uncertain. The germline V gene has CDR1 SGHTA and CDR2 FQGNSA. The V end was cut by 3 bases, the J end by 7 bases, with 7 bases between. The CDR3 runs 12 residues. The DNA for the CDR3 is TGTGCCAGCAGCTTTGGGTGGAATGAGCAGTTCTTC. It yields the protein CASSFGWNEQFF.

The chain has TRBV12-3 or TRBV12-4 and TRBJ2-1, with D maybe TRBD2 (7 bases). With 7 bases removed from V and 10 bases from J, the gap between germline ends came to 14 bases. The length of the CDR3 is 12 residues. CDR3 coding DNA: TGTGCCAGCATCCGGGGGGCTCCCGAGCAGTTCTTC. This codes for CASIRGAPEQFF.

The chain employs TRBV20-1 and TRBJ2-2; 11 nucleotides agree with TRBD2. The CDR3 runs to 14 residues. Germline CDR1 is DFQATT and CDR2 is SNEGSKA (reference sequence). The CDR3 DNA reads as TGCGGGTTAGGACTAGCGGGCATCACCGGGGAGCTGTTTTTT. It encodes CGLGLAGITGELFF.

The CDR3 bases are TGCGCCAGCAGCCAAGATCACAAGAACACTGAAGCTTTCTTT. Protein product: CASSQDHKNTEAFF. This chain joins TRBV4-1 and TRBJ1-1; D gene ambiguous. Germline lookup yields CDR1 MGHRA and CDR2 YSYEKL. The CDR3 has 14 residues. V was clipped by 0 bases and J by 1 base, with 6 bases between them.

This rearrangement joins TRBV9 to TRBJ2-3, with 8 nucleotides matching TRBD2. Germline trimming cut 0 bases from V and 4 bases from J; bases unmatched to any gene: 4. The germline V gene encodes CDR1 SGDLS and CDR2 YYNGEE. This CDR3 spans 15 amino acids. CDR3 bases: TGTGCCAGCAGCGTAGTAGCGGGGCTGGCAGATACGCAGTATTTT. Translation: CASSVVAGLADTQYF.

This clonotype has more than one count but fewer than ten. The CDR3 bases are TGTGCCAGCAGTGACAGGGATGGGGCCAACGTCCTGACTTTC. Residues: CASSDRDGANVLTF. The chain joins TRBV6-4 to TRBJ2-6; D is ambiguous. This CDR3 contains 14 residues. Germline lookup yields CDR1 MRHNA and CDR2 SNTAGT. The V end lost 2 bases, the J end lost 3 bases, and 5 bases lay between the germline ends.

V and J are TRBV5-4 and TRBJ2-3; the D is unclear. In germline, CDR1 is SGHNT, CDR2 YYREEE (reference sequence). V shed 4 bases and J shed 4 bases, with 13 bases lying between them. The CDR3 loop spans 14 amino acids. Written as DNA, the CDR3 is TGTGCCAGCAGCACACGGGTTGAAGCAGATACGCAGTATTTT. Its protein is CASSTRVEADTQYF.

This chain joins TRBV7-9 and TRBJ2-1, with TRBD2 matching over 11 bases. CDR3 size: 14 residues. Germline assignment: CDR1 SEHNR and CDR2 FQNEAQ (reference sequence). Germline trimming cut 8 bases from V and 7 bases from J; bases unmatched to any gene: 7. The CDR3: CASGRRTSGNEQFF. In DNA form, the CDR3 reads TGTGCCAGCGGACGGCGGACTAGCGGGAATGAGCAGTTCTTC.

This clonotype has just a few counts. V usage is TRBV2 and J usage is TRBJ2-1, with 9 bases lining up with TRBD2. The CDR3 length is 14 residues. The V segment lost 7 bases and the J segment 4 bases; nucleotides outside the gene matches: 5. Germline V gene sequence: CDR1 SNHLY, CDR2 FYNNEI. The CDR3 DNA sequence: TGTGCCAGCATCGAGACTAGCGGTTACAATGAGCAGTTCTTC. Translation gives CASIETSGYNEQFF. Supplemented by reference TRBV2 and TRBJ2-1, the full variable domain reads EPEVTQTPSHQVTQMGQEVILRCVPISNHLYFYWYRQILGQKVEFLVSFYNNEISEKSEIFDDQFSVERPDGSNFTLKIRSTKLEDSAMYFCASIETSGYNEQFFGPGTRLTVL.

This clonotype was detected only a few times. Written as DNA, the CDR3 is TGCGCCAGCAGCTTGACTAGCGGGGGGGTCCATGAGCAGTTCTTC. It translates to CASSLTSGGVHEQFF. The chain employs TRBV5-1 and TRBJ2-1; TRBD2 matches 13 bases. J lost 8 bases, V lost 1 base, and 3 bases had no gene match. The CDR3 length is 15 residues. The germline gives CDR1 SGHRS, CDR2 YFSETQ.

This clonotype came up a few times. The chain couples TRBV9 to TRBJ2-3; D possibly uses TRBD1 or TRBD2 (6 bases each). This CDR3 is 15 amino acids long. Germline-derived CDR1 and CDR2 are SGDLS and YYNGEE. V was pared by 4 bases and J by 4 bases, with 16 bases between. The CDR3 DNA reads as TGTGCCAGCAGCTTCGGAAGGGGGGCGGCAGATACGCAGTATTTT. Translated: CASSFGRGAADTQYF. The complete variable domain, with remaining parts taken from reference TRBV9 and TRBJ2-3, reads DSGVTQTPKHLITATGQRVTLRCSPRSGDLSVYWYQQSLDQGLQFLIQYYNGEERAKGNILERFSAQQFPDLHSELNLSSLELGDSALYFCASSFGRGAADTQYFGPGTRLTVL.

This chain links TRBV3-1 with TRBJ1-1; D unclear. The V end lost 1 base, the J end lost 1 base, and 4 bases lay between the germline ends. The germline CDR1 and CDR2 sequences are LGHDT and YNNKEL (reference sequence). The CDR3 extends over 13 amino acids. In nucleotides, the CDR3 is TGTGCCAGCAGCCAAGGATCGAACACTGAAGCTTTCTTT. Its protein product is CASSQGSNTEAFF.

This clonotype was recorded a few times. This chain connects TRBV5-6 to TRBJ2-6; D is ambiguous. The CDR3 contains 16 residues. Germline loops: CDR1 SGHDT, CDR2 YYEEEE. V lost 4 bases and J lost 0, with 11 bases in between. The CDR3 DNA is TGTGCCAGCAGCCCCCGTCGAGGCTCTGGGGCCAACGTCCTGACTTTC. Amino acid sequence: CASSPRRGSGANVLTF.

J is TRBJ1-1 and V is TRBV4-2; D unclear. Germline CDR1 LGHNA, CDR2 YNFKEQ. Trimming took off 0 bases at V and 4 bases at J, with 12 bases between the two ends. The CDR3 totals 15 residues. As DNA, the CDR3 is TGTGCCAGCAGCCAAGAATGGAGGGATCGCACTGAAGCTTTCTTT. It is translated as CASSQEWRDRTEAFF.

The chain links TRBV27 to TRBJ2-5; D call uncertain. Germline-derived CDR1 and CDR2 are MNHEY and SMNVEV (reference sequence). The V gene lost 6 bases and the J gene lost 2 bases, with 10 bases spanning the gap. This CDR3 spans 13 amino acids. CDR3 region: CASSRNRQETQYF. The CDR3 nucleotides are TGTGCCAGCAGCCGAAATAGACAAGAGACCCAGTACTTC.

V is TRBV12-3 or TRBV12-4 and J is TRBJ2-7, with a possible D match to TRBD2 (5 bases). V lost 3 bases to trimming and J lost 3 bases, with 12 bases between them. The CDR3 totals 14 residues. The CDR3 sequence is CASSLREIYYEQYF. The CDR3 bases are TGTGCCAGCAGTTTGAGGGAGATTTACTACGAGCAGTACTTC.

This clonotype has just a few counts. V gene TRBV6-6 combines with J gene TRBJ2-7; D perhaps matches TRBD1 (6 bases). V was trimmed by 4 bases and J by 2 bases, leaving 15 bases between them. The CDR3 is 15 residues long. The germline V gene encodes CDR1 MNHNY and CDR2 SVGAGI (reference sequence). The CDR3 bases are TGTGCCAGCAGTTCCGCCACCAGACAGGCCTACGAGCAGTACTTC. The encoded protein is CASSSATRQAYEQYF.

In its sample, this clonotype was seen a few times. The chain uses TRBV5-1 and TRBJ2-1, with D hard to call. Trimming cost V 1 base and J 7 bases, with 6 bases left between them. Germline assignment: CDR1 SGHRS and CDR2 YFSETQ. This CDR3 contains 12 residues. The CDR3 spells CASSLKINEQFF. In DNA form, the CDR3 reads TGCGCCAGCAGCTTGAAGATAAATGAGCAGTTCTTC.

This clonotype was recorded many times. The chain couples TRBV12-3 or TRBV12-4 to TRBJ1-4, with D possibly TRBD1 on 6 matching bases. V lost 3 bases and J lost 7, with 9 bases in between. CDR3 length: 13 residues. In DNA, the CDR3 is TGTGCCAGCAGTTTCGACAGGCTTGAAAAACTGTTTTTT. Translation: CASSFDRLEKLFF.

The rearrangement joins TRBV7-2 to TRBJ1-2; a possible D gene is TRBD1 (6 bases). Trimming removed 4 bases at V and 5 bases at J, with 17 bases between. CDR3 size: 15 residues. Looked up from germline, CDR1 is SGHTA and CDR2 is FQGNSA. Here the CDR3 reads CASSSNPGGPYGYTF. For the CDR3, the DNA is TGTGCCAGCAGCTCCAATCCCGGGGGGCCTTATGGCTACACCTTC.

The chain combines TRBV6-5 with TRBJ2-2; TRBD2 matches 15 bases. Germline V gives CDR1 MNHEY, CDR2 SVGAGI. The CDR3 is 16 residues long. The V and J ends lost 0 bases and 9 bases, in that order; junction bases with no gene match: 2. CDR3 DNA: TGTGCCAGCAGTTACTCGGGACTAGCGGGAGGCCGGGAGCTGTTTTTT. Its translation: CASSYSGLAGGRELFF.

There are a few counts of this clonotype. The rearrangement links TRBV7-8 to TRBJ2-6, with D perhaps given as TRBD1 or TRBD2 (7 bases each). The CDR3 is 19 amino acids. V was shortened by 0 bases and J by 0 bases, with 15 bases between the two germline ends. Per germline, CDR1 SGHVS and CDR2 FQNEAQ. CDR3: CASSLAGRTGPSGANVLTF. In DNA form, the CDR3 reads TGTGCCAGCAGCTTAGCCGGGAGGACAGGCCCCTCTGGGGCCAACGTCCTGACTTTC. Full variable domain (missing parts from reference TRBV7-8 and TRBJ2-6): GAGVSQSPRYKVAKRGQDVALRCDPISGHVSLFWYQQALGQGPEFLTYFQNEAQLDKSGLPSDRFFAERPEGSVSTLKIQRTQQEDSAVYLCASSLAGRTGPSGANVLTFGAGSRLTVL.

In its sample, this clonotype was seen a few times. The rearrangement uses TRBV20-1 and TRBJ2-1, with TRBD2 matching 10 bases. The V gene end was trimmed by 4 bases and the J gene end by 0 bases; junction bases not matched to a gene: 3. CDR3 length: 15 amino acids. Germline-derived CDR1 and CDR2 are DFQATT and SNEGSKA (reference sequence). CDR3 nucleotide sequence: TGCAGTGCTAATCCTAGCGGGAGCTCCTACAATGAGCAGTTCTTC. As protein: CSANPSGSSYNEQFF.

This clonotype has a handful of counts. The chain joins TRBV6-4 to TRBJ2-2; 8 nucleotides line up with TRBD1. Germline lookup yields CDR1 MRHNA and CDR2 SNTAGT. CDR3 length: 15 amino acids. V lost 8 bases, J lost 2 bases, and 7 bases stayed unmatched. The CDR3 loop is CASRKDRANTGELFF. The CDR3 nucleotides are TGTGCCAGCCGTAAGGACAGGGCCAACACCGGGGAGCTGTTTTTT.

This clonotype was counted only a few times. The DNA for the CDR3 is TGTGCCAGCAGTACGGGGAGAAGTTTTCGAGCTTTCTTT. Protein product: CASSTGRSFRAFF. The V call is TRBV6-5, the J call TRBJ1-1, with unresolved D. The CDR3 is 13 residues long. Trimming shortened V by 5 bases and J by 10 bases, and 17 bases separated the two germline ends. Germline CDR1 MNHEY, CDR2 SVGAGI.

V and J are TRBV15 and TRBJ2-1; 13 bases fit TRBD2. The V gene's germline CDR1 is LNHNV and CDR2 YYDKDF (reference sequence). V lost 4 bases and J lost 7; bases outside the gene matches: 7. This CDR3 is 16 amino acids long. CDR3 protein: CATSTGTSGKRNEQFF. CDR3 bases: TGTGCCACCAGCACGGGGACTAGCGGGAAGAGGAATGAGCAGTTCTTC. The variable domain in full, with the rest retrieved from reference TRBV15 and TRBJ2-1, is DAMVIQNPRYQVTQFGKPVTLSCSQTLNHNVMYWYQQKSSQAPKLLFHYYDKDFNNEADTPDNFQSRRPNTSFCFLDIRSPGLGDTAMYLCATSTGTSGKRNEQFFGPGTRLTVL.

This chain uses TRBV5-6 with TRBJ1-2; D is uncertain. The CDR3 contains 14 residues. Per germline, CDR1 SGHDT and CDR2 YYEEEE. Trimming shortened V by 0 bases and J by 5 bases, and 11 bases separated the two germline ends. CDR3 DNA: TGTGCCAGCAGCTTGGGGCAGGTCGGGTATGGCTACACCTTC. It specifies CASSLGQVGYGYTF.

This chain links TRBV7-6 with TRBJ2-1, with D perhaps matching TRBD2 (6 bases). This CDR3 region has 15 residues. Trimming removed 6 bases from V and 0 bases from J, with 12 bases in between. The germline V gene encodes CDR1 SGHVS and CDR2 FNYEAQ. The CDR3 coding sequence is TGTGCCAGCAGTCTGACTAGTCTCTCCTACAATGAGCAGTTCTTC. Protein sequence: CASSLTSLSYNEQFF. The full variable domain, its missing parts supplied by reference TRBV7-6 and TRBJ2-1, is GAGVSQSPRYKVTKRGQDVALRCDPISGHVSLYWYRQALGQGPEFLTYFNYEAQQDKSGLPNDRFSAERPEGSISTLTIQRTEQRDSAMYRCASSLTSLSYNEQFFGPGTRLTVL.